This record covers a single T cell receptor (beta chain). What it binds is unknown. Measured with immunoSEQ multiplex PCR; TCRdb has only the in-frame clones, and not every one. The sample lists 15,000 to 20,000 clones; 70% to 75% were seen once. This specimen belongs to a study of vaccination effects on CD4 cells after COVID-19. Study-wide context: Pre-vaccine samples were drawn 16 days and one week before the first dose.

The study's findings and limits: Clones of infection and vaccine origin contracted markedly late after vaccination.

With 4 bases removed from V and 4 bases from J, the gap between germline ends came to 10 bases. CDR1 SGHVS and CDR2 FQNEAQ come from the germline V gene. The CDR3 is 13 amino acids. Sequencing was preceded by expansion of antigen-specific CD4+ T cells with viral peptide pools in the ViraFEST assay. Researchers isolated CD4+ T cells once 9 to 11 days of culture had elapsed. The person's infection with SARS-CoV-2, confirmed by PCR, took place between March and December 2020. PBMC were cultured at under 2.5 million per well with 10 IU/ml IL-2 and 7.5 to 10 ug/ml peptides. A half-volume exchange with IL-2 medium occurred on days 3 and 7.

The TCR originated in a human donor who had a prior SARS-CoV-2 infection. The chain links TRBV7-8 to TRBJ2-5, with D unclear. This specimen was CD4+ T cells from PBMCs cultured with SARS-CoV-2 spike peptides, taken before COVID-19 vaccination. CDR3 sequence reads: CASSSQIIETQYF. The CDR3 DNA follows: TGTGCCAGCAGCTCCCAGATCATAGAGACCCAGTACTTC.